The source of this T cell receptor (beta chain) is a study of blood T cell repertoires in COVID-19. Study summary: T cells, B-cell-depleted T cells, or PBMCs supplied cDNA or gDNA.

The CDR3 covers 13 residues. Per germline, CDR1 SGHRS and CDR2 YFSETQ. V was trimmed by 3 bases and J by 8 bases, leaving 14 bases between them. Assay: immunoSEQ multiplex PCR; the TCRdb copy retains only in-frame clones and omits some. The data show some 220,000 clones, about 90% seen once. This clone was recorded once. The V gene is TRBV5-1, the J gene TRBJ1-2; D unresolved. This clonotype originated in a man in his thirties or forties with COVID-19, enrolled during active disease. Sample: peripheral blood. CDR3 sequence: CASSYPGSGGYTF. The CDR3, as DNA: TGCGCCAGCAGCTATCCCGGGAGCGGGGGCTACACCTTC.